Listed below are T cell receptor beta chains from one sample, sequenced in a study of regulatory T cells in long-lasting Graves disease. TCRdb analysed the multiplex PCR reads with MiXCR anew, one entry per CDR3 protein. The sample yields roughly 560,000 distinct CDR3 sequences, around 13% seen once. In addition, the sample was reused for a study of T cells in Graves' hyperthyroidism and ophthalmopathy.

The sample consisted of peripheral blood mononuclear cells (PBMCs), taken at new diagnosis, from a patient treated with antithyroid drugs. All receptors come from a woman younger than 45 with Graves disease. Each CDR3 is given with its conserved first and last residue. Fields, in order: CDR3 protein, CDR3 DNA, V gene, clone size, J gene, D gene. The D gene is left open where the match is weak. Clone size is given for some rows only: seen once, a few or many times, or a class if the clone is expanded.

CDR3: CSVGTARGAGANVLTF
DNA: TGCAGCGTTGGGACAGCCCGTGGAGCAGGGGCCAACGTCCTGACTTTC
V: TRBV29-1
size: few
J: TRBJ2-6
D: -

CDR3: CASSKTGPQSSGANVLTF
DNA: TGTGCCAGCAGCAAAACCGGGCCGCAGAGCTCTGGGGCCAACGTCCTGACTTTC
V: TRBV9
size: -
J: TRBJ2-6
D: -

CDR3: CAWSVGAGLGTGELFF
DNA: TGTGCCTGGAGTGTAGGAGCGGGGCTCGGCACCGGGGAGCTGTTTTTT
V: TRBV30
size: many
J: TRBJ2-2
D: TRBD2

CDR3: CASTSGVNRANEQFF
DNA: TGTGCCAGCACCTCAGGGGTGAACAGAGCCAATGAGCAGTTCTTC
V: TRBV6-1
size: many
J: TRBJ2-1
D: -

CDR3: CASSGQGSTGTQYF
DNA: TGTGCCAGCAGTGGTCAGGGTAGCACAGGTACGCAGTATTTT
V: TRBV2
size: -
J: TRBJ2-3
D: -

CDR3: CAWSLGQSTEAFF
DNA: TGTGCCTGGAGTCTCGGACAGAGCACTGAAGCTTTCTTT
V: TRBV30
size: -
J: TRBJ1-1
D: -

CDR3: CAWSYGNTIYF
DNA: TGTGCCTGGAGTTATGGAAACACCATATATTTT
V: TRBV30
size: many
J: TRBJ1-3
D: -

CDR3: CASSGRAASSTDTQYF
DNA: TGCGCCAGCAGCGGCCGGGCCGCTTCTTCCACAGATACGCAGTATTTT
V: TRBV5-1
size: many
J: TRBJ2-3
D: -

CDR3: CASRDRSEDTEAFF
DNA: TGTGCCAGCAGAGACAGGTCGGAGGACACTGAAGCTTTCTTT
V: TRBV2
size: many
J: TRBJ1-1
D: -

CDR3: CASSLWGGLAGDQETQYF
DNA: TGTGCCAGCAGCTTATGGGGGGGACTAGCGGGGGACCAAGAGACCCAGTACTTC
V: TRBV11-2
size: medium-sized
J: TRBJ2-5
D: TRBD2

CDR3: CASSLGGTGGYEQYF
DNA: TGTGCCAGCAGTTTAGGGGGGACAGGGGGCTACGAGCAGTACTTC
V: TRBV12-3/TRBV12-4
size: many
J: TRBJ2-7
D: TRBD1

CDR3: CASSLVGESYNEQFF
DNA: TGTGCCAGCAGCTTAGTTGGCGAATCCTACAATGAGCAGTTCTTC
V: TRBV7-8
size: -
J: TRBJ2-1
D: -

CDR3: CAWSLPLAGEPGELFF
DNA: TGTGCCTGGAGTCTCCCACTAGCGGGAGAACCCGGGGAGCTGTTTTTT
V: TRBV30
size: few
J: TRBJ2-2
D: TRBD2

CDR3: CSARDLGGPNTEAFF
DNA: TGCAGTGCTAGAGATCTCGGGGGGCCAAACACTGAAGCTTTCTTT
V: TRBV20-1
size: many
J: TRBJ1-1
D: -

CDR3: CASSLYGTSGSGEQYF
DNA: TGTGCCAGCAGTTTATACGGGACTAGCGGGAGTGGGGAGCAGTACTTC
V: TRBV27
size: many
J: TRBJ2-7
D: TRBD2

CDR3: CASSQSFGSHNEQFF
DNA: TGTGCCAGCAGCCAATCCTTCGGGAGCCACAATGAGCAGTTCTTC
V: TRBV3-1
size: many
J: TRBJ2-1
D: -

CDR3: CASSRQEGGYTF
DNA: TGTGCCAGCAGCCGACAAGAGGGCGGCTACACCTTC
V: TRBV5-4
size: few
J: TRBJ1-2
D: -

CDR3: CATSSLNRRTSGANVLTF
DNA: TGTGCCACCAGCTCCCTGAATAGGAGAACCTCTGGGGCCAACGTCCTGACTTTC
V: TRBV15
size: few
J: TRBJ2-6
D: -

CDR3: CASSQDWGPRGTEAFF
DNA: TGCGCCAGCAGCCAAGACTGGGGGCCCCGCGGCACTGAAGCTTTCTTT
V: TRBV4-1
size: few
J: TRBJ1-1
D: -

CDR3: CASSLGTSVTDTQYF
DNA: TGCGCCAGCAGCCTGGGGACTAGCGTCACAGATACGCAGTATTTT
V: TRBV4-3
size: many
J: TRBJ2-3
D: TRBD2

CDR3: CASSLAPGRNNSPLHF
DNA: TGTGCCAGCAGCTTAGCGCCGGGACGCAATAATTCACCCCTCCACTTT
V: TRBV7-2
size: many
J: TRBJ1-6
D: -

CDR3: CASSPPGQGVNEQYF
DNA: TGTGCCAGCAGTCCTCCGGGACAGGGTGTCAACGAGCAGTACTTC
V: TRBV28
size: few
J: TRBJ2-7
D: TRBD1

CDR3: CASSMGLPNEQYF
DNA: TGTGCCAGCAGCATGGGACTCCCGAACGAGCAGTACTTC
V: TRBV6-1
size: -
J: TRBJ2-7
D: -

CDR3: CASSLSPWDSGNTIYF
DNA: TGTGCCAGCAGCTTATCCCCGTGGGACAGCGGAAACACCATATATTTT
V: TRBV7-8
size: many
J: TRBJ1-3
D: TRBD1

CDR3: CASSPSFLDRGSYNEQFF
DNA: TGCGCCAGCAGCCCGAGCTTCTTGGACAGGGGGTCTTACAATGAGCAGTTCTTC
V: TRBV4-3
size: many
J: TRBJ2-1
D: TRBD1

CDR3: CSARGTGGNYGYTF
DNA: TGCAGTGCTAGAGGGACAGGCGGTAACTATGGCTACACCTTC
V: TRBV20-1
size: few
J: TRBJ1-2
D: TRBD1

CDR3: CASSLGQGLSEQFF
DNA: TGTGCCAGCAGCTTAGGACAGGGTCTGAGCGAGCAGTTCTTC
V: TRBV11-2
size: many
J: TRBJ2-1
D: TRBD1

CDR3: CASSTDSTEAFF
DNA: TGCGCCAGTTCGACGGACAGCACTGAAGCTTTCTTT
V: TRBV5-1
size: -
J: TRBJ1-1
D: -

CDR3: CASSFRRMNTEAFF
DNA: TGTGCCAGCAGCTTCCGACGGATGAACACTGAAGCTTTCTTT
V: TRBV7-2
size: many
J: TRBJ1-1
D: -

CDR3: CSSAGPPKETQYF
DNA: TGCAGCTCAGCAGGGCCACCTAAAGAGACCCAGTACTTC
V: TRBV29-1
size: many
J: TRBJ2-5
D: -

CDR3: CASSFWSTDTQYF
DNA: TGTGCCAGCAGCTTTTGGAGCACAGATACGCAGTATTTT
V: TRBV5-1
size: -
J: TRBJ2-3
D: -

CDR3: CASSGRFGSGNTIYF
DNA: TGTGCCAGCAGCGGGCGGTTCGGCTCTGGAAACACCATATATTTT
V: TRBV7-2
size: many
J: TRBJ1-3
D: -

CDR3: CATSDSAGTDTQYF
DNA: TGTGCCACCAGTGATTCGGCGGGCACAGATACGCAGTATTTT
V: TRBV24-1
size: many
J: TRBJ2-3
D: -

CDR3: CSARARGLLSYNEQFF
DNA: TGCAGTGCTAGGGCCCGAGGGCTTCTCTCCTACAATGAGCAGTTCTTC
V: TRBV20-1
size: many
J: TRBJ2-1
D: -

CDR3: CATNLSGTGIPGTSPLHF
DNA: TGTGCCACCAATCTATCCGGGACAGGTATACCGGGGACTTCACCCCTCCACTTT
V: TRBV28
size: many
J: TRBJ1-6
D: TRBD1

CDR3: CASSLYSPRQVKRGEQYF
DNA: TGTGCCAGCAGTTTATATTCCCCGCGACAGGTCAAGCGTGGCGAGCAGTACTTC
V: TRBV27
size: many
J: TRBJ2-7
D: -

CDR3: CSARDRETGGYTF
DNA: TGCAGTGCTCGGGACAGGGAAACGGGGGGCTACACCTTC
V: TRBV20-1
size: many
J: TRBJ1-2
D: TRBD1

CDR3: CASSQADGQGQGQFF
DNA: TGTGCCAGCAGCCAGGCCGACGGACAGGGTCAGGGGCAGTTCTTC
V: TRBV3-1
size: many
J: TRBJ2-1
D: TRBD1

CDR3: CASSPSGYWDQPQHF
DNA: TGTGCCAGCAGCCCCTCGGGGTATTGGGATCAGCCCCAGCATTTT
V: TRBV28
size: many
J: TRBJ1-5
D: -

CDR3: CASSLRPGRRSYNEQFF
DNA: TGTGCCAGCAGTCTGAGACCGGGACGCCGCTCCTACAATGAGCAGTTCTTC
V: TRBV28
size: few
J: TRBJ2-1
D: -

CDR3: CATSDRTGYIQYF
DNA: TGTGCCACCAGTGACCGGACAGGGTACATTCAGTACTTC
V: TRBV24-1
size: -
J: TRBJ2-4
D: TRBD1

CDR3: CASSRQGFDAGELFF
DNA: TGTGCCAGCAGTCGACAGGGATTTGACGCCGGGGAGCTGTTTTTT
V: TRBV27
size: -
J: TRBJ2-2
D: TRBD1

CDR3: CASSFAVEQFF
DNA: TGTGCCAGCAGTTTTGCTGTTGAGCAGTTCTTC
V: TRBV12-3/TRBV12-4
size: many
J: TRBJ2-1
D: -

CDR3: CASSQVRRQETQYF
DNA: TGTGCCAGCAGCCAAGTTCGCCGGCAAGAGACCCAGTACTTC
V: TRBV3-2
size: -
J: TRBJ2-5
D: -

CDR3: CASSYRRGGTQYF
DNA: TGTGCCAGCAGCTACCGTCGGGGGGGGACCCAGTACTTC
V: TRBV12-3/TRBV12-4
size: many
J: TRBJ2-5
D: TRBD2

CDR3: CASSYSHGITEAFF
DNA: TGTGCCAGCAGTTACTCTCACGGGATCACTGAAGCTTTCTTT
V: TRBV6-5
size: few
J: TRBJ1-1
D: -

CDR3: CASSLGNRVSYEQYF
DNA: TGTGCCAGCAGTTTGGGGAACAGGGTCTCCTACGAGCAGTACTTC
V: TRBV12-3/TRBV12-4
size: many
J: TRBJ2-7
D: -

CDR3: CASSQDREPTNEKLFF
DNA: TGCGCCAGCAGCCAAGATAGGGAGCCAACTAATGAAAAACTGTTTTTT
V: TRBV4-1
size: -
J: TRBJ1-4
D: -

CDR3: CASSLGGFQPQHF
DNA: TGTGCCAGCAGTTTAGGGGGTTTCCAGCCCCAGCATTTT
V: TRBV27
size: many
J: TRBJ1-5
D: -

CDR3: CASSPLGPRRGDTQYF
DNA: TGTGCCAGCAGCCCCTTGGGTCCCAGGAGGGGGGATACGCAGTATTTT
V: TRBV7-8
size: few
J: TRBJ2-3
D: -

CDR3: CSASIQGANTGELFF
DNA: TGCAGTGCTAGTATACAGGGGGCTAACACCGGGGAGCTGTTTTTT
V: TRBV20-1
size: -
J: TRBJ2-2
D: TRBD1

CDR3: CASSGNQGFETQYF
DNA: TGTGCCAGCTCGGGAAACCAGGGATTCGAGACCCAGTACTTC
V: TRBV18
size: many
J: TRBJ2-5
D: -

CDR3: CASGLSSISEAFF
DNA: TGTGCTAGTGGTTTGAGCAGTATCTCTGAAGCTTTCTTT
V: TRBV12-5
size: many
J: TRBJ1-1
D: -

CDR3: CASAQYGYTNTEAFF
DNA: TGTGCCAGCGCCCAATATGGGTATACGAACACTGAAGCTTTCTTT
V: TRBV6-1
size: -
J: TRBJ1-1
D: -